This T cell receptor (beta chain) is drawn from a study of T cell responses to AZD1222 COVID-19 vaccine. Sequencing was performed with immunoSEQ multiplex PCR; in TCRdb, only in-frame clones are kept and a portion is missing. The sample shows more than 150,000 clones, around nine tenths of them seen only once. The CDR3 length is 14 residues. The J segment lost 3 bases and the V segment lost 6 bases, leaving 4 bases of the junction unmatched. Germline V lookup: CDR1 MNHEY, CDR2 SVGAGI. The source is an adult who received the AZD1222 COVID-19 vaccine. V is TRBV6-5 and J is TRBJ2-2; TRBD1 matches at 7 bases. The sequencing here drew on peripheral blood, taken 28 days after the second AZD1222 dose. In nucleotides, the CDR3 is TGTGCCAGCAGATCGACAGGGTACACCGGGGAGCTGTTTTTT. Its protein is CASRSTGYTGELFF.